The following is a TCR beta chain sequence with its context. This clone's antigen is unknown. Base-call qualities are not available, and no considerably larger clone is one nucleotide away. CDR1 is given as MNHEY and CDR2 as SVGEGT, both from the germline V gene. Including the terminal cysteine and phenylalanine, the CDR3 comprises 14 residues. Only the CDR3 region is kept as DNA, spanning 42 bases read in frame from base 1. V is cut by 5 bases and J by 0 bases, and the space between the germline ends is 10 bases. The sample comes from a study of blood T cells in healthy people across ages (dated by TCRdb to about 2015). A note on the overall study: In model experiments, roughly one uniquely barcoded TCR beta cDNA molecule per two T cells was captured by template switching. To track age-related changes in TCR beta repertoire diversity, the study relied on deep sequencing normalized with unique cDNA molecular identifiers. The donors were divided into four age groups: young (average around 16 years), middle-aged (approximately 42), aged (about 61) and long-lived (82). To avoid experimental bias, donors of different ages were distributed randomly across sequencing lanes. For two donors (one aged 18 to 30 and one aged 80 or older), the study analyzed two additional independent replicas of 1 million unique cDNA reads from the same blood draw. Study-level results and caveats: Observed TCR beta diversity per million T cells fell roughly linearly with age, and a significant reduction was already apparent by age approximately 41. Observed TCR beta diversity correlated strongly with the percentage of naive T cells measured by flow cytometry. Conclusive comparison of naive and antigen-experienced compartments was prevented by the profiling of bulk unsorted PBMCs. Because donor CMV infection status was unknown, age-related changes in expanded clonotypes were potentially confounded. Compared with the aged group, the long-lived group had more naive CD4+ T cells, fewer expanded clones and increased TCR diversity, suggesting age selection. Estimates of total diversity based on one million sequenced T cells were considered lower bounds and underestimates.

Libraries came from 5' RACE. A second roughly 6 to 12 cycle PCR used a sample-barcoded 5' primer and a J-beta primer mix. A unique molecular identifier was introduced onto each TCR beta cDNA molecule by a template-switch 5' adaptor carrying 12 random nucleotides. Each sample yielded at least 2.5 million CDR3-containing paired-end reads. All of the RNA was converted into first-strand cDNA using the Mint cDNA synthesis kit, with a TRBC-specific oligonucleotide serving as the primer. Following uracil-DNA glycosylase treatment, all cDNA underwent a first 18-cycle PCR with the universal primers M1SS and BC2_uni_R. The study's processing was this. For normalization, 1 million high-quality reads, each with a distinct molecular identifier, were randomly selected from each sample. Instead of being binned into consensus sequences, reads that shared molecular identifiers were thrown out. MiTCR, run with a Q25 quality threshold and the strictest error-elimination algorithm, handled CDR3 identification, clonotype clustering and error correction. A nonparametric unseen species model with Euler transformation was used to estimate lower-bound total TCR beta diversity. The raw public reads went through TCRdb reprocessing: fastp at Q25, MiXCR clone calling, in-frame beta chains kept. Identical CDR3 protein sequences are pooled into one entry, listed with their most common genes and DNA. None of the V and J calls come from the authors' own analysis; TCRdb made them. The sample has 1.8 million or so distinct CDR3 sequences on record, 39% of them singletons. The top ten clonotypes cover 23% of the sample.

Donors were about 36 systemically healthy Caucasian individuals from Russia aged about 6 to 100 years. Each donor gave about 9.2 milliliters of peripheral blood, drawn into EDTA-treated Vacutainer tubes. PBMCs were isolated by Ficoll-Paque density-gradient centrifugation, with at least 6 million obtained per sample. Trizol reagent was used to extract total RNA from PBMCs, with at least 5 micrograms per sample. The percentages of naive CD45RAhigh/CD27high T cells were determined by flow cytometry on a PBMC aliquot from every donor. The sample comprised blood. The rearrangement combines TRBV6-2 or TRBV6-3 with TRBJ2-5, and possibly TRBD2, on 6 matching bases. This TCR was sampled from a human donor in good health. The CDR3 here reads CASSRRANQETQYF. Here is the DNA: TGTGCCAGCAGTAGGAGGGCCAACCAAGAGACCCAGTACTTC.